The rows below give T cell receptor beta chains drawn from one sample of a study of T cell responses to AZD1222 COVID-19 vaccine. The method was immunoSEQ multiplex PCR; TCRdb's version includes in-frame clones alone and lacks a portion of them. The sample lists roughly 120,000 clones; about 90% were seen once. The sample here was peripheral blood, taken on day 0 of AZD1222 vaccination. These receptors were taken from an adult in good health. Each CDR3 is given with its conserved first and last residue. D genes are given only for firm matches. Clone size appears in some rows only: once, few, many, or a class for an expanded clone.

CDR3 DNA,CDR3 protein,clone size,D gene,V gene,J gene
TGTGCCGCGTCATTCGGGAGGGGGCTCACCGGGGAGCTGTTTTTT,CAASFGRGLTGELFF,.,.,TRBV19,TRBJ2-2
TGTGCCACCTCCGATAGGCAGGGGGCTGAGACCCAGTACTTC,CATSDRQGAETQYF,.,TRBD1,TRBV5-4,TRBJ2-5
TGTGCCAGCAGCTCTCGGACGTACAATGAGCAGTTCTTC,CASSSRTYNEQFF,few,.,TRBV11-2,TRBJ2-1
TGTGCCAGCAGCTTGTCGGATAGCAATCAGCCCCAGCATTTT,CASSLSDSNQPQHF,.,.,TRBV7-9,TRBJ1-5
TGCGCCAGCAGCTTCTACCCCACCGGGACAGGGTTGTATAACACCGGGGAGCTGTTTTTT,CASSFYPTGTGLYNTGELFF,.,TRBD1,TRBV5-1,TRBJ2-2
TGTGCCAGCAGCGCGGGGACTAGCGGGGGGACGCAAGAGACCCAGTACTTC,CASSAGTSGGTQETQYF,.,TRBD2,TRBV9,TRBJ2-5
TGTGCCAGCAGCTTGGGGACAGGGGGAAACTATGGCTACACCTTC,CASSLGTGGNYGYTF,.,TRBD1,TRBV5-6,TRBJ1-2
TGTGCCAGCAGCTCCTATGGGGAGACCCAGTACTTC,CASSSYGETQYF,.,.,TRBV7-2,TRBJ2-5
TGTGCCAGCAGCACAGACTGGACCAACAATCAGCCCCAGCATTTT,CASSTDWTNNQPQHF,.,.,TRBV7-2,TRBJ1-5
TGTGCCAGCAGCTTGACTCCGGGGCGGCACTACAATGAGCAGTTCTTC,CASSLTPGRHYNEQFF,.,.,TRBV7-3,TRBJ2-1
TGTGCCAGCAGCTCTGCTGGGGTTTTGGATGAGCAGTTCTTC,CASSSAGVLDEQFF,.,.,TRBV7-3,TRBJ2-1
TGTGCCAGCAGCCCTACAGGGGGCGCGGAAGAAAAACTGTTTTTT,CASSPTGGAEEKLFF,.,TRBD1,TRBV5-6,TRBJ1-4
TGTGCCAGCAGCGCGGGGCCTAGCGGGCGTAATGAGCAGTTCTTC,CASSAGPSGRNEQFF,.,TRBD2,TRBV2,TRBJ2-1
TGCAGTGCTCTACCGCAACGCGAGCAGTACTTC,CSALPQREQYF,.,.,TRBV20-1,TRBJ2-7
TGTGCCAGCAGATTAGTCGGGGGAGGTAGGACTGAAGCTTTCTTT,CASRLVGGGRTEAFF,.,.,TRBV28,TRBJ1-1
TGTGCCTGGAGTCCTGAAGCTTTCTTT,CAWSPEAFF,.,.,TRBV30,TRBJ1-1
TGTGCCAGCAGATTGGAGACGTACACTGAAGCTTTCTTT,CASRLETYTEAFF,once,.,TRBV7-8,TRBJ1-1
TGTGCCAGCAGCCCGACGGAGGGTTCCTACAATGAGCAGTTCTTC,CASSPTEGSYNEQFF,.,.,TRBV13,TRBJ2-1
TGTGCCAGCACACAGGGAAGGATTGGCAATCAGCCCCAGCATTTT,CASTQGRIGNQPQHF,.,.,TRBV6-5,TRBJ1-5
TGTGCCAGCAGTTTAGAATTCGGGGAGCTGTTTTTT,CASSLEFGELFF,.,.,TRBV12-3/TRBV12-4,TRBJ2-2
TGTGCCAGCAGTTCTGGGACAGGGTACGAGCAGTACTTC,CASSSGTGYEQYF,once,TRBD1,TRBV28,TRBJ2-7
TGTGCCACGTCAGGGGTAAGTTCTCAGCCCCAGCATTTT,CATSGVSSQPQHF,.,.,TRBV24-1,TRBJ1-5
TGCAGCGTTGACTTTGGTGGTGGAGGGGGTGGGCCCAAAAACATTCAGTACTTC,CSVDFGGGGGGPKNIQYF,.,.,TRBV29-1,TRBJ2-4
TGTGCCAGCAGCCAGACTAGCGGGAAGGATACGCAGTATTTT,CASSQTSGKDTQYF,.,TRBD2,TRBV3-1/TRBV3-2,TRBJ2-3
TGTGCCAGCTCGATGTGGGGAACTGAAGCTTTCTTT,CASSMWGTEAFF,.,.,TRBV28,TRBJ1-1
TGTGCCAGCAGCTTTCAAGAAAGAGTACAGGAAAAACTGTTTTTT,CASSFQERVQEKLFF,.,.,TRBV5-5,TRBJ1-4
TGTGCCAGCAGCTTTGGGGGTGGTCGGCACAATGAGCAGTTCTTC,CASSFGGGRHNEQFF,.,.,TRBV5-4,TRBJ2-1
TGTGCCTGGAGTGTCTCGGATAATCAGCCCCAGCATTTT,CAWSVSDNQPQHF,.,.,TRBV30,TRBJ1-5
TGTGCCAGCAGATATCGGGCCGGCCACTATGGCTACACCTTC,CASRYRAGHYGYTF,.,.,TRBV6-5,TRBJ1-2
TGTGCCTGGAGTGTACAGGGACTGGGCACTGAAGCTTTCTTT,CAWSVQGLGTEAFF,.,.,TRBV30,TRBJ1-1
TGTGCCAGCACCCTATCGGACAGGGACAACGAGCAGTACTTC,CASTLSDRDNEQYF,few,TRBD1,TRBV3-1/TRBV3-2,TRBJ2-7
TGTGCCAGCAACCCCCTGGGTGGCTACACCTTC,CASNPLGGYTF,.,.,TRBV7-9,TRBJ1-2
TGTGCCAGCAGGGCCGCGGACGGCATTGAAGCTTTCTTT,CASRAADGIEAFF,.,.,TRBV11-3,TRBJ1-1
TGTGCCACCAGCAGAGTGGCGGTGTCGGACTATGGCTACACCTTC,CATSRVAVSDYGYTF,.,.,TRBV15,TRBJ1-2
TGTGCCAGCAGCTTTTCCCAGGGAAGGGGCAATGAGCAGTTCTTC,CASSFSQGRGNEQFF,few,.,TRBV7-3,TRBJ2-1
TGTGCCAGCAGCGTAGACTGGGGAACTAATGAAAAACTGTTTTTT,CASSVDWGTNEKLFF,few,.,TRBV9,TRBJ1-4
TGTGCCAGCAAACAAACGGGCAATCAGCCCCAGCATTTT,CASKQTGNQPQHF,.,.,TRBV6-5,TRBJ1-5
TGTGCCAGCAGCCCTCGTTCAGTCAGAGAGACCCAGTACTTC,CASSPRSVRETQYF,.,.,TRBV11-2,TRBJ2-5
TGTGCCAGCAGCGTAGTAGCTAGGGGTGAAGCTTTCTTT,CASSVVARGEAFF,.,.,TRBV9,TRBJ1-1
TGTGCCACCAGCAGAGATCCAGGGGGCGGCTATGGCTACACCTTC,CATSRDPGGGYGYTF,.,TRBD1,TRBV15,TRBJ1-2